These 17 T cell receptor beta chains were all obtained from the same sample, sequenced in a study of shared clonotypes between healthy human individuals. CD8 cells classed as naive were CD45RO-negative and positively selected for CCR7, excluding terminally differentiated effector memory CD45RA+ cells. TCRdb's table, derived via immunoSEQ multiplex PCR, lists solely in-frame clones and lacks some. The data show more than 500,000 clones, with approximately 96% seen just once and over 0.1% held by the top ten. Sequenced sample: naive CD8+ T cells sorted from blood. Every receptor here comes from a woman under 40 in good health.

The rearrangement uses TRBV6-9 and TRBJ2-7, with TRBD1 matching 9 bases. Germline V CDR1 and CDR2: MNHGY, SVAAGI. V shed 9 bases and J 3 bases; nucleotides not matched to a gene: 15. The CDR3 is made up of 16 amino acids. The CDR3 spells CASTHPRDRVCYEQYF. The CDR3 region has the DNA TGTGCCAGTACCCATCCCAGGGACAGGGTCTGCTACGAGCAGTACTTC.

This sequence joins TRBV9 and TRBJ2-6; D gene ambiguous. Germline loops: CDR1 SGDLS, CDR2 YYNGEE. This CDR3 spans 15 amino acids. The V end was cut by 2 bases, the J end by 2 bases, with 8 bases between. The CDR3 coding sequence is TGTGCCAGCAGCGTGGGCGGAGCTGGGGCCAACGTCCTGACTTTC. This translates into CASSVGGAGANVLTF.

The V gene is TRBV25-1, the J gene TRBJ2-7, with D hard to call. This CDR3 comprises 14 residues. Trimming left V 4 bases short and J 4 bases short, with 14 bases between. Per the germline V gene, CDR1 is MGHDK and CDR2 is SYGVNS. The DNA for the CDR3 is TGTGCCAGCAGTGCGGCGATCGCCGATTACGAGCAGTACTTC. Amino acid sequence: CASSAAIADYEQYF.

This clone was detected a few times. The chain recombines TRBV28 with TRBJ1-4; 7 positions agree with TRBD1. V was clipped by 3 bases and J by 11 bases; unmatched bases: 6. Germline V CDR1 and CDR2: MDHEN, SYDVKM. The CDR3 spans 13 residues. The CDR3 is CASSLAGGDKLFF. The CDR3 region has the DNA TGTGCCAGCAGTTTGGCAGGGGGTGATAAACTGTTTTTT.

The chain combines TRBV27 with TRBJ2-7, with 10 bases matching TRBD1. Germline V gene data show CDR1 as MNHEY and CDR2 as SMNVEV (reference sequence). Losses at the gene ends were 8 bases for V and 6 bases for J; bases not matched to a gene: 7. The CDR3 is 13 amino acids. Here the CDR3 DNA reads TGTGCCAGCGGATACGGGACAGGGGTCGAGCAGTACTTC. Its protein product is CASGYGTGVEQYF.

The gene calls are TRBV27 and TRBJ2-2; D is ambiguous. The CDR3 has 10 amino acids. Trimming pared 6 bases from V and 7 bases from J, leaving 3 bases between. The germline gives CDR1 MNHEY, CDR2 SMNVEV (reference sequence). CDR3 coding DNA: TGTGCCAGCAGCCGCGGGGAGCTGTTTTTT. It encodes CASSRGELFF.

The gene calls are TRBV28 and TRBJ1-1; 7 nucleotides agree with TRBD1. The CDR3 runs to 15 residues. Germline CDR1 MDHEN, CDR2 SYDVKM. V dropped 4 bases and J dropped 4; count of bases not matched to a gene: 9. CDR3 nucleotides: TGTGCCAGCAGTTCGACAGGGCCCCTAGGCACTGAAGCTTTCTTT. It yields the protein CASSSTGPLGTEAFF.

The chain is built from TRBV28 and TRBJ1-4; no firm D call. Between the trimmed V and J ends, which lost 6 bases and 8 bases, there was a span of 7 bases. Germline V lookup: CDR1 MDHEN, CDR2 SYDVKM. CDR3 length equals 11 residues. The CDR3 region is CASRGVEKLFF. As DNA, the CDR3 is TGTGCCAGCAGAGGCGTCGAAAAACTGTTTTTT.

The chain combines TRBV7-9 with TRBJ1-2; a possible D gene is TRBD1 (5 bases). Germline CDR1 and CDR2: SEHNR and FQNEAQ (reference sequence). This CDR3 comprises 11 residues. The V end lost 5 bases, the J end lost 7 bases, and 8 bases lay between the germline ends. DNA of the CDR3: TGTGCCAGCAGCGGCAGGGTTGGCTACACCTTC. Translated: CASSGRVGYTF.

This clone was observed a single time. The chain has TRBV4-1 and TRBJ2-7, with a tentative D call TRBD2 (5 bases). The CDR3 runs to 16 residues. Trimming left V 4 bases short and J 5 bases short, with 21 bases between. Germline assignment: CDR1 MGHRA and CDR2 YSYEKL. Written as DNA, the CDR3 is TGCGCCAGCAGCCCCATCACAGACCGCCTCGGGGACGAGCAGTACTTC. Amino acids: CASSPITDRLGDEQYF.

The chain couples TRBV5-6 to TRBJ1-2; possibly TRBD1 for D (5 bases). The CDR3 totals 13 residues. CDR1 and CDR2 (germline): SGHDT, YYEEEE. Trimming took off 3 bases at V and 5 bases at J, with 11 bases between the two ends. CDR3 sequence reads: CASSSGTVYGYTF. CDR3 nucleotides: TGTGCCAGCAGCTCCGGGACGGTATATGGCTACACCTTC.

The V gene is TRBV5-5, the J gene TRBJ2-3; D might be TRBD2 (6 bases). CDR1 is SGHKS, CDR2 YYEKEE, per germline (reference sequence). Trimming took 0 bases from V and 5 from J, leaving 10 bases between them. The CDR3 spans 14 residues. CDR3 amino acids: CASSLGLDLDTQYF. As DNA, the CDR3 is TGTGCCAGCAGCTTGGGACTAGATTTAGATACGCAGTATTTT.

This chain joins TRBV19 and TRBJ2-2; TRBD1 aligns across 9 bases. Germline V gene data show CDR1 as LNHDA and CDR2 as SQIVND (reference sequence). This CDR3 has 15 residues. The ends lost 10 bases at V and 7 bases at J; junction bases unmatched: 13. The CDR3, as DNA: TGTGCCACCGCAACTGGGGGACAGGGTGGCGGGGAGCTGTTTTTT. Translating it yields CATATGGQGGGELFF.

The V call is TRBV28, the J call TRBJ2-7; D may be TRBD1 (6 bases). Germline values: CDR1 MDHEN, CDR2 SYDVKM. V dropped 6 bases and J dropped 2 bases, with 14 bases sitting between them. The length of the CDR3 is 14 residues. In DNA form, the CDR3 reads TGTGCCAGCAGAGCTTTACAGGGAACCTACGAGCAGTACTTC. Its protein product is CASRALQGTYEQYF. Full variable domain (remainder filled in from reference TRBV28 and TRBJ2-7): DVKVTQSSRYLVKRTGEKVFLECVQDMDHENMFWYRQDPGLGLRLIYFSYDVKMKEKGDIPEGYSVSREKKERFSLILESASTNQTSMYLCASRALQGTYEQYFGPGTRLTVT.

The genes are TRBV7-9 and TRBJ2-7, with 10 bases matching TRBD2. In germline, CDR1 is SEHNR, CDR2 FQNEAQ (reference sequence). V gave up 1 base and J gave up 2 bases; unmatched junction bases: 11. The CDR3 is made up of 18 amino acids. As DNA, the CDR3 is TGTGCCAGCAGCTTAGGGACTAGCGGTCCTGGAATTACCTACGAGCAGTACTTC. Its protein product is CASSLGTSGPGITYEQYF.

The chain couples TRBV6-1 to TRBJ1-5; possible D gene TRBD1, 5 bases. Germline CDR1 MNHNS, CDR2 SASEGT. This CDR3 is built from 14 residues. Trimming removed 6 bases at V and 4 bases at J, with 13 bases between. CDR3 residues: CASSYGTENQPQHF. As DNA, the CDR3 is TGTGCCAGCAGCTACGGGACGGAGAATCAGCCCCAGCATTTT.

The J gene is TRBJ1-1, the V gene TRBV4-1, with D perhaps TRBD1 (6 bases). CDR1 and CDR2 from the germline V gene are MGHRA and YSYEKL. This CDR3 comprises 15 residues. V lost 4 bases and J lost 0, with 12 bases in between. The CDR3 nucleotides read TGCGCCAGCAGCCCACTCGAGGGGGTGAACACTGAAGCTTTCTTT. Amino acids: CASSPLEGVNTEAFF.